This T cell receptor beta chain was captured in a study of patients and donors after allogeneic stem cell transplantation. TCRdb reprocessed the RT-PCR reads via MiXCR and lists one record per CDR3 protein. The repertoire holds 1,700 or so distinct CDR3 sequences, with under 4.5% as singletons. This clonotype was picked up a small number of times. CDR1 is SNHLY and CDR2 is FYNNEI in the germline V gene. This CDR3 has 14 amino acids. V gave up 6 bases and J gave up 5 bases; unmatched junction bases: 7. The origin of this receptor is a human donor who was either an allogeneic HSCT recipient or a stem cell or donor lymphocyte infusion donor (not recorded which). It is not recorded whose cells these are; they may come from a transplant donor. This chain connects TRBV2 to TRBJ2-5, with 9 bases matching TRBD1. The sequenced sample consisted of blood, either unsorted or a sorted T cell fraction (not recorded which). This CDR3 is CASRGTGRMETQYF. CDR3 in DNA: TGTGCCAGCAGGGGGACAGGGCGAATGGAGACCCAGTACTTC.